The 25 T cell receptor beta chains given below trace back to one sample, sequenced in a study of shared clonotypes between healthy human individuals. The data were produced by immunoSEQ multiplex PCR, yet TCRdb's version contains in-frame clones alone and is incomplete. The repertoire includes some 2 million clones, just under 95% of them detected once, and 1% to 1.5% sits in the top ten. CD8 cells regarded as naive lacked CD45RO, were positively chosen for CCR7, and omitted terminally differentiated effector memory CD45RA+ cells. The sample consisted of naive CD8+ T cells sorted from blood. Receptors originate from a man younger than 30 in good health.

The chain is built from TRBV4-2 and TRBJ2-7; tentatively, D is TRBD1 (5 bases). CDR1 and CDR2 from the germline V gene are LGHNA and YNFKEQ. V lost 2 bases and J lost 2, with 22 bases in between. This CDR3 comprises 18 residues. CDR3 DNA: TGTGCCAGCAGCCAATGGGGCAGGGTAAACCGATTCACCTACGAGCAGTACTTC. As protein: CASSQWGRVNRFTYEQYF.

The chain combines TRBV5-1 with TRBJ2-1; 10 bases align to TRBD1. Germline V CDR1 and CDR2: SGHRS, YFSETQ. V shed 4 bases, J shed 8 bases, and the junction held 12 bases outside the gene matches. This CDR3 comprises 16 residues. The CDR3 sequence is CASSPFATGGRDEQFF. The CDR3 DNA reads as TGCGCCAGCAGCCCCTTCGCGACAGGGGGCCGCGATGAGCAGTTCTTC.

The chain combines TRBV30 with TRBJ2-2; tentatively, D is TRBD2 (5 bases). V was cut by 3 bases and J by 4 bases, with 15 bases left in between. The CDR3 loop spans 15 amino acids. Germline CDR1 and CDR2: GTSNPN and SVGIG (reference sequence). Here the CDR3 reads CAWSVLDYPTGELFF. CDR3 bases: TGTGCCTGGAGCGTCCTTGACTATCCCACCGGGGAGCTGTTTTTT.

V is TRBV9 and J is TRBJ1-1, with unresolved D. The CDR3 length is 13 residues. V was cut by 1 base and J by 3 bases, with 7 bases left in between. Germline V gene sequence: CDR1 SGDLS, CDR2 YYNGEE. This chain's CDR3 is CASSVSGHTEAFF. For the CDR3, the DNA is TGTGCCAGCAGCGTATCTGGGCACACTGAAGCTTTCTTT. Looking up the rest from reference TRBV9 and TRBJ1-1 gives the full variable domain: DSGVTQTPKHLITATGQRVTLRCSPRSGDLSVYWYQQSLDQGLQFLIQYYNGEERAKGNILERFSAQQFPDLHSELNLSSLELGDSALYFCASSVSGHTEAFFGQGTRLTVV.

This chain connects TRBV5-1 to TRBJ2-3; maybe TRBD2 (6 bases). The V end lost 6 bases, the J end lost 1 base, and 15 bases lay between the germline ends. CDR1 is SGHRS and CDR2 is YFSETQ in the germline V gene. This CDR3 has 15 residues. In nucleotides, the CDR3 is TGCGCCAGCACCTCCCGGGGGACCCGCACAGATACGCAGTATTTT. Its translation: CASTSRGTRTDTQYF.

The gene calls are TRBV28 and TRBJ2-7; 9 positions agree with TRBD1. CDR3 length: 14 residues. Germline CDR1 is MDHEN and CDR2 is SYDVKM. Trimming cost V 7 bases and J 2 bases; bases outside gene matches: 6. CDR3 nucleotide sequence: TGTGCCAGCAAAATGGGACAGGGAGCCTACGAGCAGTACTTC. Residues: CASKMGQGAYEQYF.

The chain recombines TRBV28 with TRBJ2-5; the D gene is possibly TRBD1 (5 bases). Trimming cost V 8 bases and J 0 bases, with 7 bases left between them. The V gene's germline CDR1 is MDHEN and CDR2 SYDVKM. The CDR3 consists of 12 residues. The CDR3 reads CASAGYQETQYF. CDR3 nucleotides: TGTGCCAGCGCAGGGTACCAAGAGACCCAGTACTTC.

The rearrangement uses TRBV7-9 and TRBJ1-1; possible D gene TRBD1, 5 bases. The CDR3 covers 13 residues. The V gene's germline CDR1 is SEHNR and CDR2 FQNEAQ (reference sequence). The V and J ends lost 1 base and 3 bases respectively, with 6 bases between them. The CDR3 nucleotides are TGTGCCAGCAGCTTAGGGACACACACTGAAGCTTTCTTT. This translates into CASSLGTHTEAFF.

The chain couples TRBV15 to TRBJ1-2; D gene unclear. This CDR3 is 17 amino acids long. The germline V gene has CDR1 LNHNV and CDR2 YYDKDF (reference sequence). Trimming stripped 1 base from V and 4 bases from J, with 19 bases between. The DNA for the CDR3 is TGTGCCACCAGCAGAGTCCCGGAAATACAGCCGCGCTATGGCTACACCTTC. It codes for CATSRVPEIQPRYGYTF.

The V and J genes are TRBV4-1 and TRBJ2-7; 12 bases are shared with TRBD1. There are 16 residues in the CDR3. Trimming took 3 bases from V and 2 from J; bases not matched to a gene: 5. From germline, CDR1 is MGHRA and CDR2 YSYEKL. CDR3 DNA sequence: TGCGCCAGCAGCCAGGCCGGGACAGGGGGCACCTACGAGCAGTACTTC. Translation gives CASSQAGTGGTYEQYF.

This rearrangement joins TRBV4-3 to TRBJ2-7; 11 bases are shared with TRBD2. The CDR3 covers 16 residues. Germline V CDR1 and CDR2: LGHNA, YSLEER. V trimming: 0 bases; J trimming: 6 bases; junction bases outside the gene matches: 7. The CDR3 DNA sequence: TGCGCCAGCAGCCAAGATATAGCGGGAGGGCGGTTCGAGCAGTACTTC. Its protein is CASSQDIAGGRFEQYF.

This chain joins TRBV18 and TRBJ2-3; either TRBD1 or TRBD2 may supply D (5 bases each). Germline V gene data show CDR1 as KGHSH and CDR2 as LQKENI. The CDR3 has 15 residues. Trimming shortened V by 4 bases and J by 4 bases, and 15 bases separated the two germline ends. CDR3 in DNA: TGTGCCAGCTCACGGGGAGTGACAGTCCCAGATACGCAGTATTTT. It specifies CASSRGVTVPDTQYF.

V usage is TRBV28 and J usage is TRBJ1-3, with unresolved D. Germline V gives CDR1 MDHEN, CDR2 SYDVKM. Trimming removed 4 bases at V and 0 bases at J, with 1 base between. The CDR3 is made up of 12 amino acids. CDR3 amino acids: CASSYSGNTIYF. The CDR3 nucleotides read TGTGCCAGCAGTTACTCTGGAAACACCATATATTTT.

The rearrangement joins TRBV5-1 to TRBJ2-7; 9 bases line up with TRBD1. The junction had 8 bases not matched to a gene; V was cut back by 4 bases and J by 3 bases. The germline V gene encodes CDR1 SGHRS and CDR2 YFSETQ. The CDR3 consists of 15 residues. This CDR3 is CASSTGQGDFYEQYF. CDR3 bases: TGCGCCAGCAGCACGGGACAGGGTGATTTCTACGAGCAGTACTTC. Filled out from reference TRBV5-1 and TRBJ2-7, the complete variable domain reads KAGVTQTPRYLIKTRGQQVTLSCSPISGHRSVSWYQQTPGQGLQFLFEYFSETQRNKGNFPGRFSGRQFSNSRSEMNVSTLELGDSALYLCASSTGQGDFYEQYFGPGTRLTVT.

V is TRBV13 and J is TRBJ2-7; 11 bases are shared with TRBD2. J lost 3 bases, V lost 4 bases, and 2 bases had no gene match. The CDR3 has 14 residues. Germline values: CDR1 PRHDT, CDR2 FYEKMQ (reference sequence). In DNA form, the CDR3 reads TGTGCCAGCAGCTCGGGACTAGCGGACTACGAGCAGTACTTC. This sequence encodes CASSSGLADYEQYF.

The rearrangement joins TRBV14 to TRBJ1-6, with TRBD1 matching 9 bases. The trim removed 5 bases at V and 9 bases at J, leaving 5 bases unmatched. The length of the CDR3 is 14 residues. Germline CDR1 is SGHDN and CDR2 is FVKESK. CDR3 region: CASSETGGGSPLHF. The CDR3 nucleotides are TGTGCCAGCAGCGAAACAGGGGGCGGTTCACCCCTCCACTTT. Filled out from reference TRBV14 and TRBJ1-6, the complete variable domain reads EAGVTQFPSHSVIEKGQTVTLRCDPISGHDNLYWYRRVMGKEIKFLLHFVKESKQDESGMPNNRFLAERTGGTYSTLKVQPAELEDSGVYFCASSETGGGSPLHFGNGTRLTVT.

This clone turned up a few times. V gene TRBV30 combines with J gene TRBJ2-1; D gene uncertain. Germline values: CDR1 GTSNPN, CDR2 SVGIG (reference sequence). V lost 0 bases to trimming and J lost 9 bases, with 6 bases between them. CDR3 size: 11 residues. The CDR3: CAWSVAAEQFF. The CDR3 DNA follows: TGTGCCTGGAGTGTGGCTGCTGAGCAGTTCTTC.

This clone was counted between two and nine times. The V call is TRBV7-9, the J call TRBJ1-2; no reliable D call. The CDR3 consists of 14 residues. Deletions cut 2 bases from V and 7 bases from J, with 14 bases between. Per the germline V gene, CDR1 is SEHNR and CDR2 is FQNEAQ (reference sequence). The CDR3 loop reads CASSLTVGIGGYTF. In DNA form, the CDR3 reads TGTGCCAGCAGCTTAACGGTAGGGATCGGTGGCTACACCTTC. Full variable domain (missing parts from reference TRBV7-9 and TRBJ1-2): DTGVSQNPRHKITKRGQNVTFRCDPISEHNRLYWYRQTLGQGPEFLTYFQNEAQLEKSRLLSDRFSAERPKGSFSTLEIQRTEQGDSAMYLCASSLTVGIGGYTFGSGTRLTVV.

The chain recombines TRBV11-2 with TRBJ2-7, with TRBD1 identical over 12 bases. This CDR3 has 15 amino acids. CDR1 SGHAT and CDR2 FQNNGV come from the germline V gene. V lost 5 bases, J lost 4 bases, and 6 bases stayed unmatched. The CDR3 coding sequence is TGTGCCAGCAGCCAGGGACAGGGGGCCTCTTACGAGCAGTACTTC. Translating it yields CASSQGQGASYEQYF.

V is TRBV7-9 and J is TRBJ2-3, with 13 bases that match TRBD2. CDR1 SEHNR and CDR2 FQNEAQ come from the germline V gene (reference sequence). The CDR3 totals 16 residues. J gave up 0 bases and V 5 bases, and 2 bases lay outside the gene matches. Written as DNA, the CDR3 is TGTGCCAGCAGCGAGGGACTAGCGGGGAGCACAGATACGCAGTATTTT. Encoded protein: CASSEGLAGSTDTQYF.

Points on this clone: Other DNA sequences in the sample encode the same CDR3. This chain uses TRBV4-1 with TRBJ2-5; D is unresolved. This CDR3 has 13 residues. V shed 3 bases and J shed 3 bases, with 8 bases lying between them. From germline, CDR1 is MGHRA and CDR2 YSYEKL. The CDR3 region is CASSQRLEETQYF. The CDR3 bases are TGCGCCAGCAGCCAGCGGCTGGAAGAGACCCAGTACTTC.

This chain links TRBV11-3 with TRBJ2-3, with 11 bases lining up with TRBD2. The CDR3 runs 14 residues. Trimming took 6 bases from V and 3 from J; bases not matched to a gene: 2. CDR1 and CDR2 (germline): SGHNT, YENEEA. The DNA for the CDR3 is TGTGCCAGCAGTGGGACTAGCGGAACAGATACGCAGTATTTT. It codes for CASSGTSGTDTQYF.

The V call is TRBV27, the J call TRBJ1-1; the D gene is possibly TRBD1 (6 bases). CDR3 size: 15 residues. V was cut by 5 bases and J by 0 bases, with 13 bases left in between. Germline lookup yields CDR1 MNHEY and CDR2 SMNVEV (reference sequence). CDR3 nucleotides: TGTGCCAGCAGTCCTCAGACAGGAATGAACACTGAAGCTTTCTTT. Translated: CASSPQTGMNTEAFF.

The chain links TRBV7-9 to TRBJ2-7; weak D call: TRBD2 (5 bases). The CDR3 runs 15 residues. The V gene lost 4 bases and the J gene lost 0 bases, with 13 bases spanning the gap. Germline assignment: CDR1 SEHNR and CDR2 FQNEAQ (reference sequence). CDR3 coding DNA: TGTGCCAGCAGCTCGGCAGGACTGAGCTCCTACGAGCAGTACTTC. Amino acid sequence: CASSSAGLSSYEQYF.

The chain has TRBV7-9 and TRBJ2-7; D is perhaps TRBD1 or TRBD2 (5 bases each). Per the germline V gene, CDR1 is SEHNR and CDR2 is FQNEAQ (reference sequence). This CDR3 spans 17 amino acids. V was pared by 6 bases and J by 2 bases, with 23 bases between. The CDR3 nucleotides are TGTGCCAGCAGTCCTAAGGAGGCAAGGGGCGTCCCCTACGAGCAGTACTTC. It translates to CASSPKEARGVPYEQYF.